This is a list of T cell receptor beta chains from one sample in a study of blood T cell repertoires in COVID-19. Libraries were prepared by immunoSEQ multiplex PCR; TCRdb keeps only in-frame clonotypes and omits some of them. Among tens of thousands of clones listed, 70% to 90% were seen once. The sequencing input was peripheral blood. The source is a human donor in a cohort sampled during active COVID-19. The CDR3 runs from the conserved cysteine through the conserved F or W. The order of the fields is J gene, D gene, V gene, clone size, CDR3 protein, CDR3 DNA. D genes are given only for firm matches. The size field is filled for only some rows; it gives once, few, many or a size class.

TRBJ2-3	TRBD2	TRBV9	NA	CASSPGVAGDTDTQYF	TGTGCCAGCAGCCCTGGGGTAGCGGGGGACACAGATACGCAGTATTTT
TRBJ2-5	NA	TRBV29-1	NA	CSVGSGETQYF	TGCAGCGTCGGATCAGGAGAGACCCAGTACTTC
TRBJ2-7	TRBD2	TRBV5-1	NA	CASSLAGGGRVASYEQYF	TGCGCCAGCAGCTTGGCGGGAGGAGGGAGGGTGGCCTCCTACGAGCAGTACTTC
TRBJ1-6	NA	TRBV27	NA	CASSSHREPRSSPLHF	TGTGCCAGCAGTTCCCACAGGGAGCCAAGGAGTTCACCCCTCCACTTT
TRBJ1-1	NA	TRBV5-5	NA	CASRQNTEAFF	TGTGCCAGCAGACAGAACACTGAAGCTTTCTTT
TRBJ2-1	TRBD1	TRBV7-9	few	CASSPTGTGKSGQFF	TGTGCCAGCAGCCCAACCGGGACAGGGAAAAGTGGGCAGTTCTTC
TRBJ2-7	TRBD2	TRBV4-1	NA	CASSQVYGGGVYEQYF	TGCGCCAGCAGCCAAGTTTACGGGGGAGGGGTCTACGAGCAGTACTTC
TRBJ2-3	TRBD1	TRBV3-1/TRBV3-2	NA	CASSQPGQGTDTQYF	TGTGCCAGCAGCCAACCGGGACAGGGGACAGATACGCAGTATTTT
TRBJ2-5	TRBD1	TRBV29-1	NA	CSVDPWGDRGQETQYF	TGCAGCGTTGACCCTTGGGGGGACAGGGGGCAAGAGACCCAGTACTTC
TRBJ2-7	TRBD1	TRBV7-2	NA	CASSLGTGTYEQYF	TGTGCCAGCAGCTTAGGGACAGGGACCTACGAGCAGTACTTC
TRBJ2-7	TRBD2	TRBV7-2	NA	CASSLDISGGIYEQYF	TGTGCCAGCAGCTTAGATATATCGGGAGGTATCTACGAGCAGTACTTC
TRBJ1-6	NA	TRBV28	NA	CASSRELNSPLHF	TGTGCCAGCAGTAGGGAGCTTAATTCACCCCTCCACTTT
TRBJ2-5	TRBD2	TRBV4-1	NA	CASSQVAGGETQYF	TGCGCCAGCAGCCAAGTGGCGGGAGGAGAGACCCAGTACTTC
TRBJ2-1	NA	TRBV27	NA	CASRPDRGQRVYNEQFF	TGTGCCAGCAGACCCGACCGCGGCCAGCGCGTCTACAATGAGCAGTTCTTC
TRBJ2-1	TRBD1	TRBV6-6	NA	CASSNSGQGSLEQFF	TGTGCCAGCAGTAACTCCGGACAGGGGAGTCTCGAGCAGTTCTTC
TRBJ1-4	TRBD1	TRBV29-1	NA	CSVRQGANEKLFF	TGCAGCGTTAGACAGGGGGCGAATGAAAAACTGTTTTTT
TRBJ1-4	NA	TRBV4-1	NA	CASSQYKGSTNEKLFF	TGCGCCAGCAGCCAGTACAAGGGGTCAACTAATGAAAAACTGTTTTTT
TRBJ2-7	NA	TRBV28	once	CASSLVPLSSYEQYF	TGTGCCAGCAGTTTAGTGCCGCTGAGCTCCTACGAGCAGTACTTC
TRBJ1-2	NA	TRBV4-1	NA	CASSQSQRQTNYGYTF	TGCGCCAGCAGCCAAAGTCAGAGACAAACAAACTATGGCTACACCTTC
TRBJ1-4	TRBD1	TRBV5-6	NA	CASSLRQGKGEKLFF	TGTGCCAGCAGCTTACGACAGGGGAAAGGGGAAAAACTGTTTTTT
TRBJ2-2	TRBD1	TRBV24-1	NA	CATSDRVTGELFF	TGTGCCACCTCGGACAGGGTAACCGGGGAGCTGTTTTTT
TRBJ1-5	NA	TRBV5-1	NA	CASSLEGDSNQPQHF	TGCGCCAGCAGCTTGGAAGGGGATAGCAATCAGCCCCAGCATTTT
TRBJ2-5	NA	TRBV2	once	CASSEPPGEETQYF	TGTGCCAGCAGTGAACCCCCGGGTGAAGAGACCCAGTACTTC
TRBJ1-1	NA	TRBV28	NA	CASSLGGGRMNTEAFF	TGTGCCAGCAGTCTCGGGGGTGGAAGAATGAACACTGAAGCTTTCTTT
TRBJ2-5	TRBD2	TRBV4-2	once	CASSQDLAGGFVETQYF	TGTGCCAGCAGCCAAGATCTAGCGGGAGGGTTTGTAGAGACCCAGTACTTC
TRBJ2-1	TRBD2	TRBV5-1	few	CASSLRGGTSGTNEQFF	TGCGCCAGCAGCTTGCGAGGGGGGACTAGCGGGACGAATGAGCAGTTCTTC
TRBJ2-1	TRBD1	TRBV6-5	NA	CASSYSGQGAHEQFF	TGTGCCAGCAGTTATTCCGGACAGGGGGCCCATGAGCAGTTCTTC
TRBJ2-6	NA	TRBV7-8	NA	CASSQRSSGANVLTF	TGTGCCAGCAGTCAGAGGAGCTCTGGGGCCAACGTCCTGACTTTC
TRBJ1-1	TRBD1	TRBV18	NA	CASSPRTGGDTEAFF	TGTGCCAGCTCACCCCGGACAGGAGGGGACACTGAAGCTTTCTTT
TRBJ2-2	TRBD2	TRBV4-2	NA	CASSQSGASGRSGELFF	TGTGCCAGCAGCCAGTCAGGCGCTAGCGGGAGAAGCGGGGAGCTGTTTTTT
TRBJ2-7	NA	TRBV2	NA	CASSRQPGTYEQYF	TGTGCCAGCAGCCGACAGCCCGGCACCTACGAGCAGTACTTC
TRBJ1-5	TRBD1	TRBV6-4	few	CASSEQGGSNQPQHF	TGTGCCAGCAGTGAACAGGGGGGGAGCAATCAGCCCCAGCATTTT
TRBJ1-3	TRBD1	TRBV27	NA	CASSFPDRPNSGNTIYF	TGTGCCAGCAGTTTCCCGGACAGGCCAAACTCTGGAAACACCATATATTTT
TRBJ2-1	TRBD2	TRBV4-1	once	CASSQAPSGFYNEQFF	TGCGCCAGCAGCCAAGCCCCTAGCGGGTTTTACAATGAGCAGTTCTTC
TRBJ1-2	NA	TRBV5-1	NA	CASSLRPGEGVGYTF	TGCGCCAGCAGCTTGCGGCCCGGGGAGGGTGTCGGCTACACCTTC
TRBJ2-1	TRBD2	TRBV5-4	NA	CASSLGAGAYYNEQFF	TGTGCCAGCAGCCTAGGGGCGGGAGCGTACTACAATGAGCAGTTCTTC
TRBJ2-2	TRBD1	TRBV2	NA	CASRGRQGASKIGSGELFF	TGTGCCAGCAGGGGGCGACAGGGGGCTTCGAAAATAGGTTCCGGGGAGCTGTTTTTT
TRBJ2-1	NA	TRBV2	NA	CASSTLEGDVVRGRQFF	TGTGCCAGCAGTACCTTAGAGGGGGATGTAGTGAGGGGGAGGCAGTTCTTC
TRBJ1-1	NA	TRBV12-3/TRBV12-4	NA	CASTRQADTEAFF	TGTGCCAGCACCCGACAGGCCGACACTGAAGCTTTCTTT
TRBJ1-1	NA	TRBV18	NA	CASSTGLNTEAFF	TGTGCCAGCTCTACAGGGCTGAACACTGAAGCTTTCTTT